The present T cell receptor (beta chain) was sequenced within a study of T cell changes during pregnancy in multiple sclerosis. J lost 7 bases, V lost 5 bases, and 8 bases had no gene match. The CDR3 extends over 17 amino acids. CDR1 and CDR2 from the germline V gene are MNHEY and SMNVEV (reference sequence). Produced via immunoSEQ multiplex PCR; TCRdb's table is partial and in-frame only. The sample contains approximately 46,000 clones, around 91% of which appear only once. This clone was seen a single time. Sequences were derived from CD8+ T cells from peripheral blood mononuclear cells, sampled in the second trimester of pregnancy. The TCR comes from a female donor with multiple sclerosis, enrolled in a pregnancy study. The chain combines TRBV27 with TRBJ2-2; 15 positions match TRBD2. The CDR3 bases are TGTGCCAGCAGTCGGACTAGCGGGGGGGTTGTGCGCGGGGAGCTGTTTTTT. It specifies CASSRTSGGVVRGELFF.